A selection of T cell receptor beta chains follows, all from one sample in a study of shared clonotypes between healthy human individuals. The table came from immunoSEQ multiplex PCR; TCRdb's copy has only in-frame clones and leaves some out. The sample includes about a million clones, over 60% seen only once; the top ten take about 1.5%. Sequenced: memory CD4+ T cells sorted from blood. These receptors originate from a man between 18 and 35 years old in good health. The CDR3 runs from the conserved cysteine through the conserved F or W. D genes are given only for firm matches. Expanded clones get a size class; other rows say once, few or many, or leave the size out.

cdr3_length: 15
clone_size: NA
v_call: TRBV9
d_call: NA
j_call: TRBJ2-3
cdr3_aa: CASSVDGQKTDTQYF
cdr3_nt: TGTGCCAGCAGCGTAGATGGGCAGAAGACAGATACGCAGTATTTT

cdr3_length: 13
clone_size: NA
v_call: TRBV30
d_call: NA
j_call: TRBJ2-7
cdr3_aa: CAWRASPRYEQYF
cdr3_nt: TGTGCCTGGAGGGCCAGCCCCCGCTACGAGCAGTACTTC

cdr3_length: 15
clone_size: NA
v_call: TRBV19
d_call: TRBD1
j_call: TRBJ2-3
cdr3_aa: CASSKRTGDMDTQYF
cdr3_nt: TGTGCCAGTAGTAAACGGACAGGGGATATGGATACGCAGTATTTT

cdr3_length: 16
clone_size: once
v_call: TRBV9
d_call: TRBD1
j_call: TRBJ1-2
cdr3_aa: CASSPQRPGTGGGYTF
cdr3_nt: TGTGCCAGCAGCCCCCAGAGGCCCGGGACAGGGGGTGGCTACACCTTC

cdr3_length: 16
clone_size: NA
v_call: TRBV4-3
d_call: NA
j_call: TRBJ2-2
cdr3_aa: CASSTGQSANTGELFF
cdr3_nt: TGCGCCAGCAGCACAGGACAGTCCGCGAACACCGGGGAGCTGTTTTTT

cdr3_length: 14
clone_size: NA
v_call: TRBV7-9
d_call: NA
j_call: TRBJ2-3
cdr3_aa: CASSSEGLADTQYF
cdr3_nt: TGTGCCAGCAGTTCTGAAGGGTTGGCAGATACGCAGTATTTT

cdr3_length: 14
clone_size: NA
v_call: TRBV2
d_call: NA
j_call: TRBJ2-7
cdr3_aa: CASSLSDLRNEQYF
cdr3_nt: TGTGCCAGCAGCCTATCCGACCTGAGAAACGAGCAGTACTTC

cdr3_length: 17
clone_size: NA
v_call: TRBV19
d_call: TRBD1
j_call: TRBJ1-2
cdr3_aa: CASSFSYRDRVNYGYTF
cdr3_nt: TGTGCCAGTAGTTTTTCTTACCGGGACAGGGTGAACTATGGCTACACCTTC

cdr3_length: 14
clone_size: NA
v_call: TRBV30
d_call: TRBD2
j_call: TRBJ2-3
cdr3_aa: CAWSVGLAEDTQYF
cdr3_nt: TGTGCCTGGAGTGTAGGGCTAGCGGAAGATACGCAGTATTTT

cdr3_length: 15
clone_size: NA
v_call: TRBV19
d_call: NA
j_call: TRBJ2-5
cdr3_aa: CASSKDGDSGETQYF
cdr3_nt: TGTGCCAGTAGTAAGGACGGGGATAGTGGGGAGACCCAGTACTTC

cdr3_length: 16
clone_size: NA
v_call: TRBV6-5
d_call: NA
j_call: TRBJ1-1
cdr3_aa: CASSYGAGVMNTEAFF
cdr3_nt: TGTGCCAGCAGTTACGGGGCAGGGGTCATGAACACTGAAGCTTTCTTT

cdr3_length: 11
clone_size: NA
v_call: TRBV20-1
d_call: NA
j_call: TRBJ1-1
cdr3_aa: CSAGNPTEAFF
cdr3_nt: TGCAGTGCTGGGAACCCGACTGAAGCTTTCTTT

cdr3_length: 16
clone_size: few
v_call: TRBV6-5
d_call: NA
j_call: TRBJ1-6
cdr3_aa: CASSYTGGGLNSPLHF
cdr3_nt: TGTGCCAGCAGCTACACCGGTGGGGGGCTGAATTCACCCCTCCACTTT

cdr3_length: 14
clone_size: NA
v_call: TRBV5-4
d_call: TRBD2
j_call: TRBJ2-5
cdr3_aa: CASSPGLVQETQYF
cdr3_nt: TGTGCCAGCAGCCCCGGACTAGTCCAAGAGACCCAGTACTTC

cdr3_length: 15
clone_size: NA
v_call: TRBV18
d_call: TRBD2
j_call: TRBJ2-3
cdr3_aa: CASSSGTSGPGTQYF
cdr3_nt: TGTGCCAGCTCAAGTGGGACTAGCGGGCCCGGTACGCAGTATTTT

cdr3_length: 13
clone_size: NA
v_call: TRBV5-6
d_call: TRBD1
j_call: TRBJ1-2
cdr3_aa: CASARDSFEGYTF
cdr3_nt: TGTGCCAGCGCCCGGGACAGTTTCGAGGGCTACACCTTC

cdr3_length: 15
clone_size: NA
v_call: TRBV4-1
d_call: NA
j_call: TRBJ2-3
cdr3_aa: CASSQVGTSTDTQYF
cdr3_nt: TGCGCCAGCAGCCAAGTAGGGACTAGCACAGATACGCAGTATTTT

cdr3_length: 16
clone_size: NA
v_call: TRBV7-7
d_call: TRBD2
j_call: TRBJ2-2
cdr3_aa: CASSLGGTSGAGELFF
cdr3_nt: TGTGCTAGCAGCTTAGGAGGGACTAGCGGGGCCGGGGAGCTGTTTTTT

cdr3_length: 16
clone_size: few
v_call: TRBV11-2
d_call: NA
j_call: TRBJ1-6
cdr3_aa: CASSLRWGPMDSPLHF
cdr3_nt: TGTGCCAGCAGCCTGCGTTGGGGACCGATGGATTCACCCCTCCACTTT

cdr3_length: 14
clone_size: once
v_call: TRBV7-9
d_call: TRBD1
j_call: TRBJ2-7
cdr3_aa: CASSLITGEHEQYF
cdr3_nt: TGTGCCAGCAGCTTAATCACAGGGGAACACGAGCAGTACTTC

cdr3_length: 12
clone_size: few
v_call: TRBV7-7
d_call: TRBD1
j_call: TRBJ1-1
cdr3_aa: CASGNPGGEAFF
cdr3_nt: TGTGCTAGCGGAAACCCAGGGGGCGAAGCTTTCTTT

cdr3_length: 15
clone_size: NA
v_call: TRBV6-5
d_call: NA
j_call: TRBJ2-2
cdr3_aa: CASSREGVSTGELFF
cdr3_nt: TGTGCCAGCAGTCGAGAAGGAGTGAGCACCGGGGAGCTGTTTTTT